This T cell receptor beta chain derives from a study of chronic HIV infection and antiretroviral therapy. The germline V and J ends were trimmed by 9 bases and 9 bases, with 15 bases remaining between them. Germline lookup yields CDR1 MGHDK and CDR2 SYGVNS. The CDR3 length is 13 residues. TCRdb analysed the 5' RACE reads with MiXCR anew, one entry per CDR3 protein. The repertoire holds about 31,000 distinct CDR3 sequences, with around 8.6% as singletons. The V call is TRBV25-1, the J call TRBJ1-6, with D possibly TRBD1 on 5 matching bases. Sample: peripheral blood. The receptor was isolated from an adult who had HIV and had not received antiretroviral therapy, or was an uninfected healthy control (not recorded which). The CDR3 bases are TGTGCCAGTACCCCCAGGGTGGGTTCACCCCTCCACTTT. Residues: CASTPRVGSPLHF.